This T cell receptor beta chain was identified during a study of CD8 T cells in Susac syndrome. The authors reverse transcribed roughly 0.5 to 1 ug RNA with random hexamers. TCRdb recomputed calls from the immunoSEQ multiplex PCR reads with MiXCR, one row per CDR3 protein. This table has some 300,000 distinct CDR3 sequences, approximately 91% appearing once. About this clonotype itself: Its antigen is as yet unknown.

CD8+ and CD4+ T cells taken from blood had their TCR beta sequenced. The multiple sclerosis control cohort comprised treatment-naive individuals presenting with stable or active relapsing-remitting disease. TEMRA cells were FACS-enriched, and CD8+ and CD4+ T cells were isolated negatively. Study-level points and caveats: The study acknowledged a relatively small number of individuals in its TCR sequencing and HLA analysis.

This CDR3 comprises 13 residues. CDR1 is SGDLS and CDR2 is YYNGEE in the germline V gene. The V gene lost 1 base and the J gene lost 1 base, with 6 bases spanning the gap. The sample consisted of CD8+ T cells from PBMCs. The origin of this receptor is a human donor with multiple sclerosis. The chain carries TRBV9 and TRBJ2-7; D gene ambiguous. This CDR3 reads CASSVSPSYEQYF. For the CDR3, the DNA is TGTGCCAGCAGCGTAAGTCCATCCTACGAGCAGTACTTC. The full variable domain, in which reference TRBV9 and TRBJ2-7 provide the parts outside the CDR3, is DSGVTQTPKHLITATGQRVTLRCSPRSGDLSVYWYQQSLDQGLQFLIQYYNGEERAKGNILERFSAQQFPDLHSELNLSSLELGDSALYFCASSVSPSYEQYFGPGTRLTVT.